The 19 T cell receptor beta chains below all came from one sample that was sequenced in a study of blood T cell repertoires in COVID-19. Sequenced by immunoSEQ multiplex PCR; TCRdb stores in-frame clones only, minus some. The sample consists of around 75,000 clones, around 87% of them appearing once. Sequenced input: peripheral blood. Receptor source: a man between 65 and 79 years old with active COVID-19.

The chain has TRBV28 and TRBJ2-7, with D perhaps matching TRBD2 (6 bases). Germline-derived CDR1 and CDR2 are MDHEN and SYDVKM. The CDR3 sequence is 15 residues long. Trimming shortened V by 3 bases and J by 4 bases, and 16 bases separated the two germline ends. CDR3 DNA sequence: TGTGCCAGCAGTTTTGGGGGGACCTTCCCTTACGAGCAGTACTTC. Its protein product is CASSFGGTFPYEQYF.

The CDR3 region has the DNA TGTGCCAGCAGCCAAGGGCAGTTCTATGGCTACACCTTC. It specifies CASSQGQFYGYTF. The V gene is TRBV3-1 (or the pseudogene TRBV3-2), the J gene TRBJ1-2; D unclear. Trimming shortened V by 1 base and J by 4 bases, and 7 bases separated the two germline ends. From germline, CDR1 is LGHDT and CDR2 YNNKEL (reference sequence). CDR3 length: 13 amino acids.

V gene TRBV7-8 combines with J gene TRBJ1-3; D perhaps matches TRBD1 (5 bases). Germline V gives CDR1 SGHVS, CDR2 FQNEAQ. This CDR3 is 12 amino acids long. Deletions cut 5 bases from V and 11 bases from J, with 13 bases between. The CDR3 coding sequence is TGTGCCAGCAGCCCTGCTACGACAGCCATATATTTT. Its translation is CASSPATTAIYF. Looking up the rest from reference TRBV7-8 and TRBJ1-3 gives the full variable domain: GAGVSQSPRYKVAKRGQDVALRCDPISGHVSLFWYQQALGQGPEFLTYFQNEAQLDKSGLPSDRFFAERPEGSVSTLKIQRTQQEDSAVYLCASSPATTAIYFGEGSWLTVV.

This chain links TRBV13 with TRBJ1-1, with D possibly matching TRBD1 (6 bases). The germline CDR1 and CDR2 sequences are PRHDT and FYEKMQ (reference sequence). Trimming left V 5 bases short and J 6 bases short, with 19 bases between. The CDR3 contains 15 residues. The CDR3 region is CASSPTRTAGAEAFF. The CDR3 coding sequence is TGTGCCAGCAGCCCAACCCGGACGGCAGGGGCTGAAGCTTTCTTT.

The chain links TRBV11-3 to TRBJ2-3; the match to TRBD1 covers 8 bases. Germline values: CDR1 SGHNT, CDR2 YENEEA. CDR3 length equals 15 residues. The V segment lost 5 bases and the J segment 0 bases; nucleotides outside the gene matches: 4. DNA for the CDR3: TGTGCCAGCAGCCCGGGACAGGTTAGCACAGATACGCAGTATTTT. Translated, it gives CASSPGQVSTDTQYF.

V usage is TRBV7-8 and J usage is TRBJ1-4, with a possible D match to TRBD1 (5 bases). There are 17 residues in the CDR3. Deletions cut 1 base from V and 10 bases from J, with 22 bases between. Germline values: CDR1 SGHVS, CDR2 FQNEAQ. This chain's CDR3 is CASSLGLGQGGPGKLFF. The CDR3 nucleotides are TGTGCCAGCAGCTTAGGGCTTGGGCAGGGCGGACCAGGAAAACTGTTTTTT.

The J gene is TRBJ2-5, the V gene TRBV11-2; D may be TRBD2 (5 bases). The V end lost 5 bases, the J end lost 5 bases, and 12 bases lay between the germline ends. Germline V gives CDR1 SGHAT, CDR2 FQNNGV. The CDR3 has 13 amino acids. The CDR3 loop reads CASSVGSAETQYF. Here the CDR3 DNA reads TGTGCCAGCAGCGTTGGGAGTGCGGAGACCCAGTACTTC.

The chain joins TRBV5-4 to TRBJ2-6; tentatively, D is TRBD2 (7 bases). The V gene's germline CDR1 is SGHNT and CDR2 YYREEE (reference sequence). V was shortened by 1 base and J by 0 bases, with 14 bases between the two germline ends. This CDR3 region has 18 residues. CDR3 residues: CASSLTGGALSGANVLTF. CDR3 nucleotides: TGTGCCAGCAGCTTGACTGGGGGGGCTCTCTCTGGGGCCAACGTCCTGACTTTC.

The genes are TRBV11-3 and TRBJ2-1; 9 nucleotides agree with TRBD2. The CDR3 spans 14 residues. The V gene end was trimmed by 2 bases and the J gene end by 6 bases; junction bases not matched to a gene: 2. Looked up from germline, CDR1 is SGHNT and CDR2 is YENEEA. CDR3 nucleotides: TGTGCCAGCAGCTTACTAGCGGGAAGCAATGAGCAGTTCTTC. Protein: CASSLLAGSNEQFF.

The rearrangement joins TRBV5-1 to TRBJ1-3, with TRBD1 matching 7 bases. This CDR3 contains 12 residues. The germline CDR1 and CDR2 sequences are SGHRS and YFSETQ. J lost 14 bases, V lost 4 bases, and 9 bases had no gene match. The CDR3 sequence: CASSPGQAVLYF. The CDR3 DNA reads as TGCGCCAGCAGCCCCGGACAGGCCGTCCTATATTTT. The whole variable domain, filled in from reference TRBV5-1 and TRBJ1-3, reads KAGVTQTPRYLIKTRGQQVTLSCSPISGHRSVSWYQQTPGQGLQFLFEYFSETQRNKGNFPGRFSGRQFSNSRSEMNVSTLELGDSALYLCASSPGQAVLYFGEGSWLTVV.

V is TRBV6-6 and J is TRBJ2-3; 8 nucleotides align to TRBD1. J lost 6 bases, V lost 6 bases, and 8 bases had no gene match. The germline V gene encodes CDR1 MNHNY and CDR2 SVGAGI (reference sequence). The CDR3 contains 14 residues. The CDR3 is CASSQTGVGDTQYF. The DNA of the CDR3 is TGTGCCAGCAGCCAGACAGGGGTGGGGGATACGCAGTATTTT.

The V gene is TRBV30, the J gene TRBJ1-4; 7 bases map to TRBD1. J lost 8 bases, V lost 0 bases, and 9 bases had no gene match. Per germline, CDR1 GTSNPN and CDR2 SVGIG (reference sequence). CDR3 length: 15 residues. The CDR3 DNA is TGTGCCTGGAGTGTACTGGGGACAGTGGACGAAAAACTGTTTTTT. Translation gives CAWSVLGTVDEKLFF.

The chain joins TRBV27 to TRBJ2-5; a possible D gene is TRBD1 (6 bases). The length of the CDR3 is 17 residues. The germline CDR1 and CDR2 sequences are MNHEY and SMNVEV (reference sequence). Trimming removed 0 bases from V and 4 bases from J, with 18 bases in between. DNA for the CDR3: TGTGCCAGCAGTTTATCGGCACAGGGTTCCCGGGGAGAGACCCAGTACTTC. Translated, it gives CASSLSAQGSRGETQYF.

This chain links TRBV5-5 with TRBJ1-2; no reliable D call. Trimming removed 7 bases from V and 4 bases from J, with 14 bases in between. CDR3 size: 13 residues. Germline lookup yields CDR1 SGHKS and CDR2 YYEKEE (reference sequence). Here the CDR3 DNA reads TGTGCCAGCGACCCGGGGTCGAGCTATGGCTACACCTTC. Residues: CASDPGSSYGYTF. Combining the CDR3 with reference TRBV5-5 and TRBJ1-2 gives the whole variable domain DAGVTQSPTHLIKTRGQQVTLRCSPISGHKSVSWYQQVLGQGPQFIFQYYEKEERGRGNFPDRFSARQFPNYSSELNVNALLLGDSALYLCASDPGSSYGYTFGSGTRLTVV.

The J gene is TRBJ1-6, the V gene TRBV6-5; D call uncertain. Germline CDR1 is MNHEY and CDR2 is SVGAGI. V shed 2 bases and J shed 7 bases, with 15 bases lying between them. The CDR3 length is 16 residues. This chain's CDR3 is CASSYGQTRRNSPLHF. The CDR3 coding sequence is TGTGCCAGCAGTTACGGCCAGACAAGGAGGAATTCACCCCTCCACTTT.

The chain joins TRBV12-5 to TRBJ2-3; D is ambiguous. V was cut by 1 base and J by 3 bases, with 5 bases left in between. The CDR3 spans 13 residues. Germline assignment: CDR1 LGHNT and CDR2 FRNRAP. CDR3 sequence (DNA): TGTGCTAGTGGTTTGGCCCCGACAGATACGCAGTATTTT. As protein: CASGLAPTDTQYF.

This clone came up once. The chain uses TRBV9 and TRBJ1-4; D not resolved. The germline V gene encodes CDR1 SGDLS and CDR2 YYNGEE. CDR3 length equals 16 residues. V was clipped by 0 bases and J by 0 bases, with 9 bases between them. The CDR3 DNA reads TGTGCCAGCAGCGTAGGGCAGGTCGCAACTAATGAAAAACTGTTTTTT. Encoded protein: CASSVGQVATNEKLFF.

This clone was observed a single time. The V and J genes are TRBV7-2 and TRBJ2-1; the match to TRBD2 covers 8 bases. Germline CDR1 and CDR2: SGHTA and FQGNSA. This CDR3 contains 16 residues. J lost 2 bases, V lost 1 base, and 4 bases had no gene match. The CDR3 sequence is CASSLVSGGTYNEQFF. The DNA of the CDR3 is TGTGCCAGCAGCTTAGTCTCGGGAGGGACCTACAATGAGCAGTTCTTC.

V and J are TRBV11-2 and TRBJ2-1, with TRBD2 matching 7 bases. The V gene's germline CDR1 is SGHAT and CDR2 FQNNGV. The V segment lost 2 bases and the J segment 0 bases; nucleotides outside the gene matches: 7. CDR3 length equals 17 residues. CDR3 sequence: CASSLPSGPTSYNEQFF. CDR3 in DNA: TGTGCCAGCAGCTTACCTAGCGGACCAACCTCCTACAATGAGCAGTTCTTC.